The present entry profiles one T cell receptor beta chain with its context. As yet, its antigen is unknown. This sample stems from a study of post-analysis software for immune sequencing data. Study-level points and caveats: In patients, TRBV5-6, TRBV5-1 and TRBV20-1 belonged to five TRBV segments found more frequently than in controls.

The germline V gene has CDR1 MNHEY and CDR2 SMNVEV (reference sequence). This CDR3 spans 13 amino acids. V gave up 5 bases and J gave up 10 bases, with 16 bases separating them. The library was made from cDNA and included unique molecular identifiers. TCRdb independently ran MiXCR on the PCR reads; one entry per CDR3 protein. The profile shows 650,000 to 900,000 distinct CDR3 sequences, around 45% of them singletons. Sequenced material: blood. This TCR came from a girl aged 5-17 years with multiple sclerosis. The chain links TRBV27 to TRBJ2-3; possibly TRBD1 for D (6 bases). The CDR3 sequence is CASSPNSGDAQYF. The DNA for the CDR3 is TGTGCCAGCAGTCCAAACTCAGGGGATGCGCAGTATTTT.